These 4 T cell receptor beta chains were all obtained from the same sample, sequenced in a study of graft-versus-host responses after intestinal transplantation. What these receptors recognize is not known. Only in-frame clones appear in the TCRdb table, and some are missing; sequencing was by immunoSEQ multiplex PCR. The sample comprises about 150,000 clones, around 90% of which are singletons, and roughly 0.19% rests with the top ten. The starting material was unstimulated CD4+ T cells sorted from spleen or lymph node cells, obtained before intestinal transplant. The receptor set was obtained from a human donor who received an intestinal transplant.

The V call is TRBV7-2, the J call TRBJ2-3, with TRBD1 as a possible D gene (7 bases). The CDR3 totals 16 residues. In germline, CDR1 is SGHTA, CDR2 FQGNSA. Trimming took 5 bases from V and 0 from J, leaving 15 bases between them. CDR3 sequence: CASSALRGDSTDTQYF. The CDR3 DNA is TGTGCCAGCAGCGCCCTCAGGGGGGATAGCACAGATACGCAGTATTTT.

The chain combines TRBV7-2 with TRBJ2-7; D may be TRBD2 (7 bases). The tail of the sequence fits TRBJ2-5 better, so the J call may be wrong. CDR3 length: 16 amino acids. Germline loops: CDR1 SGHTA, CDR2 FQGNSA. This CDR3 is CASSLGLREGGETQYF. The CDR3 nucleotides read TGTGCCAGCAGCTTAGGCTTGAGGGAGGGGGGAGAGACCCAGTACTTC.

The sample holds a few counts of this clone. V usage is TRBV28 and J usage is TRBJ2-5; 7 bases match TRBD2. The germline CDR1 and CDR2 sequences are MDHEN and SYDVKM. The CDR3 is made up of 12 amino acids. The trim removed 6 bases at V and 5 bases at J, leaving 3 bases unmatched. The CDR3 bases are TGTGCCAGCAGGCCGGGGGGTGAGACCCAGTACTTC. Its translation: CASRPGGETQYF. The full variable domain, rest sourced from reference TRBV28 and TRBJ2-5, is DVKVTQSSRYLVKRTGEKVFLECVQDMDHENMFWYRQDPGLGLRLIYFSYDVKMKEKGDIPEGYSVSREKKERFSLILESASTNQTSMYLCASRPGGETQYFGPGTRLLVL.

This chain links TRBV27 with TRBJ1-1; D is perhaps TRBD1 (5 bases). V lost 2 bases and J 10 bases, leaving 14 bases between the germline ends. The germline CDR1 and CDR2 sequences are MNHEY and SMNVEV (reference sequence). CDR3 length: 13 residues. The CDR3 sequence: CASSLVPGGTAFF. CDR3 DNA sequence: TGTGCCAGCAGTTTAGTGCCGGGGGGAACAGCTTTCTTT.